This T cell receptor beta chain came from a study of T cells after yellow fever vaccination (dated by TCRdb to between 2018 and 2020). In terms of the full investigation: The SMART-Seq v4 Ultra Low Input RNA kit was used to prepare libraries from fractions with low cell numbers. Two healthy male donors, one aged 18 to 30 and one aged 30 to 40 years, were included in the cohort. Bulk TCR alpha and beta repertoires were sequenced longitudinally to track T-cell clones before and after primary and booster YFV17D yellow fever vaccination. Blood was collected at multiple timepoints before and after primary and secondary immunization, and bulk PBMC replicates and cell subsets were isolated.

The sample's treatment or condition label, decoded: live attenuated yellow fever vaccine strain. At every blood-draw timepoint, two biological replicates of bulk PBMCs were collected. PBMCs were isolated from peripheral blood using a standard Ficoll-Paque protocol. TriZol was used to extract RNA from bulk PBMCs, from CD4 and CD8 fractions, and from dextramer-positive and dextramer-negative fractions. Results the study describes overall, beyond this receptor: A small fraction of clonotypes showed up in both the CD4 and CD8 compartments, probably as a result of convergent recombination. Because only a couple of donors were included in the study, the extent to which the findings can be generalized is limited. Computational filtering was needed because FACS-sorted repertoires could contain abundant contaminating clonotypes from the bulk population. Most clones expanded after primary vaccination were re-detected after the booster (almost 98% of CD4 and 88% of CD8), suggesting broad memory maintenance. Compared with the primary T-cell response, the secondary T-cell response was weaker but faster, peaking on day 5 rather than day 15.

TCR cDNA was synthesized by 5'RACE template switching, which introduced a universal primer site and unique molecular identifiers. cDNA synthesis was primed from both the TCR alpha and TCR beta constant segments. Library amplification used two PCR steps, and the second PCR step added sample barcodes and sequencing adapters. Libraries were sequenced on Illumina HiSeq 2500 (2x100 bp) or NovaSeq (2x150 bp). In the authors' own workflow: Reads were demultiplexed and collapsed into UMI consensus sequences with MIGEC, and V(D)J alignment was performed with MiXCR. Vaccine-responding clonotypes were defined with edgeR using replicate PBMC samples, requiring FDR below 0.01 and a log2 fold change above 5 up to day 15. CD4 or CD8 identity was assigned to each bulk clonotype according to whether the clonotype was present at higher abundance in the sequenced CD4 repertoire or the sequenced CD8 repertoire. Starting from the raw public reads, TCRdb applied fastp trimming at Q25, assembled clones with MiXCR and retained in-frame beta chains. Entries are consolidated by CDR3 protein sequence, retaining the most common genes and DNA. TCRdb, not the authors, supplied the V and J calls. For this sample there are about 360,000 distinct CDR3 sequences; 6.2% appear just once. The biggest ten clones account for over 14% of the sample.

This clonotype was observed at least ten times. This receptor's antigen is unknown. Base qualities are not at hand, and no much larger clone is one base apart. V is pared back by 6 bases and J by 0 bases, with 17 bases lying between the germline termini. Measured from the cysteine to the phenylalanine, the CDR3 is 15 residues long. CDR3 DNA only is kept here, 45 bases in frame from base 1. As encoded in the germline V gene (reference sequence), CDR1 is DFQATT while CDR2 is SNEGSKA. The source of this sequence is a man aged 30-40 years who received the YFV17D yellow fever vaccine. The sequenced sample was PBMCs, obtained 5 days after the yellow fever booster vaccination. Recombination connected TRBV20-1 to TRBJ2-5; confidence is insufficient to name the D gene. This receptor has the CDR3 CSAPKAGPYQETQYF. The nucleotide sequence reads TGCAGTGCCCCTAAGGCAGGCCCTTACCAAGAGACCCAGTACTTC.